A selection of T cell receptor beta chains follows, all from one sample in a study of identical twins. TCRdb re-analysed the 5' RACE reads in MiXCR, keeping a single row per CDR3 protein. This table holds hundreds of thousands of distinct CDR3 sequences, roughly 18% found once. These sequences were also reported in another study, on T cells expressing NK-cell markers.

Sequenced input: PBMCs. These receptors were taken from a woman under 30 in good health. Both conserved end residues are part of each CDR3. The D gene is left open where the match is weak. Only some rows state a clone size, as once, few, many or a class for expanded clones.

-	TRBJ2-1	TRBV15	-	CATRPPSYNEQFF	TGTGCCACCCGCCCCCCCTCCTACAATGAGCAGTTCTTC
-	TRBJ1-3	TRBV12-3/TRBV12-4	many	CASSSGTSSGNTIYF	TGTGCCAGCAGTTCCGGGACATCTTCTGGAAACACCATATATTTT
-	TRBJ1-5	TRBV4-3	-	CASSQDNKNQPQHF	TGCGCCAGCAGCCAAGATAATAAGAATCAGCCCCAGCATTTT
-	TRBJ2-7	TRBV15	many	CATSRDQGYEQYF	TGTGCCACCAGCAGAGATCAGGGCTACGAGCAGTACTTC
TRBD2	TRBJ2-1	TRBV29-1	-	CSVVRLAVLSSYNEQFF	TGCAGCGTTGTGAGGCTAGCGGTCCTGAGCTCCTACAATGAGCAGTTCTTC
-	TRBJ2-5	TRBV9	once	CASSSSVGARGGETQYF	TGTGCCAGCAGCTCCTCTGTTGGGGCCAGAGGGGGGGAGACCCAGTACTTC
-	TRBJ1-1	TRBV12-3/TRBV12-4	few	CASGQTGITEAFF	TGTGCCAGCGGCCAAACAGGGATCACTGAAGCTTTCTTT
-	TRBJ2-7	TRBV7-9	-	CASTVSSVYEQYF	TGTGCCAGCACCGTTTCTAGCGTTTACGAGCAGTACTTC
-	TRBJ1-2	TRBV5-8	few	CASSLVKGRKDYGYTF	TGTGCCAGCAGCTTGGTGAAGGGGCGGAAGGACTATGGCTACACCTTC
-	TRBJ1-4	TRBV20-1	many	CSARTGNEKLFF	TGCAGTGCTAGGACGGGGAATGAAAAACTGTTTTTT
-	TRBJ2-7	TRBV20-1	-	CSASDGIYEQYF	TGCAGTGCTAGCGACGGAATCTACGAGCAGTACTTC
-	TRBJ1-2	TRBV10-3	many	CAISTGQGHYGYTF	TGTGCCATCAGTACAGGGCAGGGGCACTATGGCTACACCTTC
TRBD2	TRBJ2-1	TRBV5-1	-	CASSPTGGDYNEQFF	TGCGCCAGCAGCCCCACGGGGGGAGACTACAATGAGCAGTTCTTC
TRBD1	TRBJ2-5	TRBV12-3/TRBV12-4	few	CASSRGTGGPETQYF	TGTGCCAGCAGTAGAGGGACAGGGGGTCCAGAGACCCAGTACTTC
-	TRBJ1-1	TRBV7-9	-	CASSLVGTMNTEAFF	TGTGCCAGCAGCTTAGTCGGAACTATGAACACTGAAGCTTTCTTT
-	TRBJ1-1	TRBV20-1	few	CSARDSGHPHNTEAFF	TGCAGTGCTAGAGATAGCGGACATCCCCACAACACTGAAGCTTTCTTT
TRBD2	TRBJ2-5	TRBV20-1	-	CSARDPLTSAGGETQYF	TGCAGTGCTAGAGATCCCTTAACTAGCGCCGGAGGAGAGACCCAGTACTTC
-	TRBJ2-6	TRBV12-3/TRBV12-4	many	CATISSGANVLTF	TGTGCCACTATCAGCTCTGGGGCCAACGTCCTGACTTTC
-	TRBJ2-3	TRBV9	-	CASSTGRVSDTQYF	TGTGCCAGCAGCACGGGCAGGGTAAGCGATACGCAGTATTTT
TRBD2	TRBJ2-5	TRBV10-3	few	CAISESASGRKETQYF	TGTGCCATCAGTGAGTCGGCTAGCGGGCGGAAAGAGACCCAGTACTTC
TRBD2	TRBJ2-1	TRBV12-3/TRBV12-4	-	CASSSWGEGNEQFF	TGTGCCAGCAGCTCCTGGGGGGAGGGAAATGAGCAGTTCTTC
-	TRBJ2-3	TRBV10-3	many	CATRDRGPGDTQYF	TGTGCCACTAGGGACCGGGGGCCAGGAGATACGCAGTATTTT
-	TRBJ2-7	TRBV29-1	-	CSVARGGGHRNTYEQYF	TGCAGCGTTGCTCGGGGAGGGGGACACCGAAACACCTACGAGCAGTACTTC
TRBD2	TRBJ2-5	TRBV20-1	-	CSARHVRSSGTHQETQYF	TGCAGTGCTAGGCACGTCCGGTCTAGCGGGACCCACCAAGAGACCCAGTACTTC
-	TRBJ1-3	TRBV12-3/TRBV12-4	few	CASSPIFFSGNTIYF	TGTGCCAGCAGTCCAATCTTCTTCTCTGGAAACACCATATATTTT
TRBD2	TRBJ2-1	TRBV5-1	-	CASTIGTSGSAYNEQFF	TGCGCCAGCACCATAGGGACTAGCGGGAGTGCCTACAATGAGCAGTTCTTC
-	TRBJ1-1	TRBV5-1	many	CASSLVGRNTEAFF	TGTGCCAGCAGCTTAGTCGGCAGAAACACTGAAGCTTTCTTT
-	TRBJ1-1	TRBV12-3/TRBV12-4	-	CASRNGGTEAFF	TGTGCCAGCAGGAACGGGGGCACTGAAGCTTTCTTT
TRBD2	TRBJ2-1	TRBV9	-	CASSGGGSWNEQFF	TGTGCCAGCAGCGGGGGCGGGAGTTGGAATGAGCAGTTCTTC
-	TRBJ2-7	TRBV27	-	CASSLSFEQAPPYEQYF	TGTGCCAGCAGTTTATCGTTCGAACAGGCGCCTCCCTACGAGCAGTACTTC
-	TRBJ1-2	TRBV15	-	CATSRGQGWTNYGYTF	TGTGCCACCAGCAGAGGCCAGGGTTGGACGAACTATGGCTACACCTTC
-	TRBJ2-4	TRBV6-2/TRBV6-3	-	CASIPPSIQYF	TGTGCCAGCATCCCCCCCAGCATTCAGTACTTC
-	TRBJ2-1	TRBV3-1	few	CASSQGSILNEQFF	TGTGCCAGCAGCCAAGGGTCGATCCTGAATGAGCAGTTCTTC
-	TRBJ2-7	TRBV6-5	-	CASSYSGRSAGLHEQYF	TGTGCCAGCAGTTACTCGGGTCGTAGCGCGGGTCTGCACGAGCAGTACTTC
-	TRBJ2-1	TRBV4-3	-	CASSRSGTPYNEQFF	TGCGCCAGCAGCCGGTCCGGGACTCCCTACAATGAGCAGTTCTTC
TRBD2	TRBJ2-2	TRBV29-1	few	CSVLTSGAGGELFF	TGCAGCGTCCTGACTAGCGGGGCCGGTGGGGAGCTGTTTTTT
-	TRBJ2-3	TRBV6-2/TRBV6-3	few	CASTRKADTQYF	TGTGCCAGCACCCGCAAGGCAGATACGCAGTATTTT
TRBD1	TRBJ2-4	TRBV20-1	few	CSARGQSPRDIQYF	TGCAGTGCTAGGGGACAGTCCCCAAGGGACATTCAGTACTTC
-	TRBJ1-6	TRBV7-8	-	CASSLDWRGPLHF	TGTGCCAGCAGCTTGGACTGGAGGGGACCCCTCCACTTT
-	TRBJ1-2	TRBV18	few	CASSKPRDWPNYGYTF	TGTGCCAGCTCAAAACCCCGGGACTGGCCTAACTATGGCTACACCTTC
-	TRBJ2-1	TRBV11-2	few	CASSLVGTHQISSYNEQFF	TGTGCCAGCAGCTTAGTAGGGACACATCAGATCAGCTCCTACAATGAGCAGTTCTTC
TRBD2	TRBJ2-7	TRBV16	-	CASSQTGTSAYEQYF	TGTGCCAGCAGCCAAACCGGGACTAGCGCATACGAGCAGTACTTC
-	TRBJ2-5	TRBV7-2	few	CASSRPGTQYF	TGTGCCAGCAGCCGGCCAGGGACCCAGTACTTC
-	TRBJ2-6	TRBV5-6	-	CASSWTTGSGANVLTF	TGTGCCAGCAGCTGGACGACAGGCTCTGGGGCCAACGTCCTGACTTTC
-	TRBJ2-7	TRBV6-5	few	CASSYSIGVPLEQYF	TGTGCCAGCAGTTACTCGATCGGGGTTCCCCTGGAGCAGTACTTC
-	TRBJ2-1	TRBV7-9	-	CASSPLSRKTGYNEQFF	TGTGCCAGCAGCCCGCTATCGAGGAAGACGGGGTACAATGAGCAGTTCTTC
-	TRBJ1-1	TRBV5-5	few	CASSLYWGGTEAFF	TGTGCCAGCAGCTTGTATTGGGGGGGAACTGAAGCTTTCTTT
-	TRBJ1-2	TRBV7-2	many	CASSPPGLGYTF	TGTGCCAGCAGCCCTCCTGGGCTTGGCTACACCTTC
-	TRBJ2-1	TRBV5-1	few	CASSFVGYEQFF	TGCGCCAGCAGCTTTGTAGGCTATGAGCAGTTCTTC
-	TRBJ2-1	TRBV5-5	few	CASSLLAPRNEQFF	TGTGCCAGCAGCTTGCTAGCTCCGAGGAATGAGCAGTTCTTC
TRBD1	TRBJ2-5	TRBV24-1	-	CATSDSGQGAETQYF	TGTGCCACCAGTGATTCGGGACAGGGGGCAGAGACCCAGTACTTC
TRBD1	TRBJ2-1	TRBV25-1	few	CASTTTGVNEQFF	TGTGCCAGCACCACGACAGGGGTCAATGAGCAGTTCTTC
TRBD2	TRBJ2-1	TRBV20-1	few	CSARVAGVNNEQFF	TGCAGTGCTAGAGTAGCGGGGGTGAACAATGAGCAGTTCTTC
TRBD1	TRBJ2-7	TRBV3-1	few	CASSQETDRALEQYF	TGTGCCAGCAGCCAAGAGACGGACAGGGCCCTCGAGCAGTACTTC
-	TRBJ2-1	TRBV6-2/TRBV6-3	-	CASSYRVLSNEQFF	TGTGCCAGCAGTTACAGGGTACTGAGCAATGAGCAGTTCTTC
-	TRBJ1-2	TRBV10-3	-	CAISEELGGYTF	TGTGCCATCAGTGAGGAGTTGGGTGGCTACACCTTC